A selection of T cell receptor beta chains follows, all from one sample in a study of blood T cell repertoires in COVID-19. The protocol was immunoSEQ multiplex PCR, while the TCRdb copy is restricted to in-frame clones and leaves out a portion. This table holds some 150,000 clones, under 90% found once. Sequencing used peripheral blood. These receptors originate from a woman in her fifties or sixties with active or convalescent COVID-19. Both conserved end residues are part of each CDR3. The D gene is left open where the match is weak. Expanded clones get a size class; other rows say once, few or many, or leave the size out.

D gene: NA; J gene: TRBJ1-1; clone size: NA; V gene: TRBV15; CDR3 DNA: TGTGCCACCAGCAGGGACAGTTATCTCACTGAAGCTTTCTTT; CDR3 protein: CATSRDSYLTEAFF
D gene: NA; J gene: TRBJ2-5; clone size: NA; V gene: TRBV7-2; CDR3 DNA: TGTGCCAGCAACGCGGGACAGTTCCAAGAGACCCAGTACTTC; CDR3 protein: CASNAGQFQETQYF
D gene: NA; J gene: TRBJ1-2; clone size: NA; V gene: TRBV6-1; CDR3 DNA: TGTGCCAGCAGTGAAGGGACAGTAAATGGCTACACCTTC; CDR3 protein: CASSEGTVNGYTF
D gene: NA; J gene: TRBJ2-7; clone size: NA; V gene: TRBV3-1/TRBV3-2; CDR3 DNA: TGTGCCAGCAGCCAAAGCGGCAGCTCCTACGAGCAGTACTTC; CDR3 protein: CASSQSGSSYEQYF
D gene: NA; J gene: TRBJ1-2; clone size: few; V gene: TRBV7-9; CDR3 DNA: TGTGCCAGCTATACAGGGAACAATGGCTACACCTTC; CDR3 protein: CASYTGNNGYTF
D gene: NA; J gene: TRBJ2-7; clone size: NA; V gene: TRBV19; CDR3 DNA: TGTGCCAGTAGGAGGACAGACTCCTACGAGCAGTACTTC; CDR3 protein: CASRRTDSYEQYF
D gene: TRBD1; J gene: TRBJ1-5; clone size: NA; V gene: TRBV30; CDR3 DNA: TGTGCCTGGAGTCCCCTGGACAGGGATGATCAGCCCCAGCATTTT; CDR3 protein: CAWSPLDRDDQPQHF
D gene: NA; J gene: TRBJ1-1; clone size: NA; V gene: TRBV4-1; CDR3 DNA: TGCGCCAGCAGCCTTATGAGTGCAGGGGTCAGCACTGAAGCTTTCTTT; CDR3 protein: CASSLMSAGVSTEAFF
D gene: NA; J gene: TRBJ2-7; clone size: NA; V gene: TRBV10-3; CDR3 DNA: TGTGCCATCGCGCGAACCCCCACCTACGAGCAGTACTTC; CDR3 protein: CAIARTPTYEQYF
D gene: TRBD2; J gene: TRBJ2-3; clone size: NA; V gene: TRBV24-1; CDR3 DNA: TGTGCCACCAGTGATTTCACTAGCGTAAGCACAGATACGCAGTATTTT; CDR3 protein: CATSDFTSVSTDTQYF
D gene: NA; J gene: TRBJ2-2; clone size: NA; V gene: TRBV7-9; CDR3 DNA: TGTGCCAGCAGCCCAGGGACTCGAACGGGGTTATACACCGGGGAGCTGTTTTTT; CDR3 protein: CASSPGTRTGLYTGELFF
D gene: NA; J gene: TRBJ1-3; clone size: NA; V gene: TRBV4-2; CDR3 DNA: TGTGCCAGCAGCCGACAGTTCTCTGGAAACACCATATATTTT; CDR3 protein: CASSRQFSGNTIYF
D gene: NA; J gene: TRBJ2-1; clone size: NA; V gene: TRBV5-4; CDR3 DNA: TGTGCCAGCAGTATCCCCGCGGCTCCCAATGAGCAGTTCTTC; CDR3 protein: CASSIPAAPNEQFF
D gene: NA; J gene: TRBJ1-4; clone size: NA; V gene: TRBV30; CDR3 DNA: TGTGCCTGGAGTGATCGAGCCCCGGGAACAAGAATCGATGAAAAACTGTTTTTT; CDR3 protein: CAWSDRAPGTRIDEKLFF
D gene: TRBD2; J gene: TRBJ2-1; clone size: NA; V gene: TRBV29-1; CDR3 DNA: TGCAGCGTCTCGTCGGCTAGCGGGAACTACAATGAGCAGTTCTTC; CDR3 protein: CSVSSASGNYNEQFF
D gene: NA; J gene: TRBJ2-3; clone size: NA; V gene: TRBV5-1; CDR3 DNA: TGCGCCAGCAGCTCTGACCCCGGAGGTACAGATACGCAGTATTTT; CDR3 protein: CASSSDPGGTDTQYF
D gene: NA; J gene: TRBJ1-5; clone size: NA; V gene: TRBV30; CDR3 DNA: TGTGCCTGGAGTCCCGAAACGGATCAGCCCCAGCATTTT; CDR3 protein: CAWSPETDQPQHF
D gene: NA; J gene: TRBJ1-1; clone size: NA; V gene: TRBV19; CDR3 DNA: TGTGCCAGTAGCCCCCTCGGTAGATTAAACACTGAAGCTTTCTTT; CDR3 protein: CASSPLGRLNTEAFF
D gene: NA; J gene: TRBJ2-5; clone size: NA; V gene: TRBV28; CDR3 DNA: TGTGCCAGCAGACGGACACCCCAAGAGACCCAGTACTTC; CDR3 protein: CASRRTPQETQYF
D gene: NA; J gene: TRBJ2-2; clone size: NA; V gene: TRBV6-4; CDR3 DNA: TGTGCCCTAGACTTCGGGGAGCTGTTTTTT; CDR3 protein: CALDFGELFF
D gene: TRBD1; J gene: TRBJ2-5; clone size: NA; V gene: TRBV19; CDR3 DNA: TGTGCCAGTAGTACGGACAGGCGCGAGGGGGAGACCCAGTACTTC; CDR3 protein: CASSTDRREGETQYF
D gene: TRBD1; J gene: TRBJ2-2; clone size: few; V gene: TRBV11-3; CDR3 DNA: TGTGCCAGCAGCTTAGACCCACAGGGGCACGGGGAGCTGTTTTTT; CDR3 protein: CASSLDPQGHGELFF
D gene: NA; J gene: TRBJ2-3; clone size: NA; V gene: TRBV28; CDR3 DNA: TGTGCCAGCATCCTAAGACAGACAGATACGCAGTATTTT; CDR3 protein: CASILRQTDTQYF
D gene: NA; J gene: TRBJ2-1; clone size: NA; V gene: TRBV24-1; CDR3 DNA: TGTGCCACCAGTGATCCCAATGGCTGGTATGAGCAGTTCTTC; CDR3 protein: CATSDPNGWYEQFF
D gene: TRBD2; J gene: TRBJ2-2; clone size: NA; V gene: TRBV18; CDR3 DNA: TGTGCCAGCTCACCTCTAGCGGTACCGAACACCGGGGAGCTGTTTTTT; CDR3 protein: CASSPLAVPNTGELFF
D gene: NA; J gene: TRBJ2-6; clone size: NA; V gene: TRBV7-2; CDR3 DNA: TGTGCCAGCAACGATAGGGGGGGCGCTGGGGCCAACGTCCTGACTTTC; CDR3 protein: CASNDRGGAGANVLTF
D gene: NA; J gene: TRBJ1-5; clone size: once; V gene: TRBV27; CDR3 DNA: TGTGCCAGCAGTCTTTGGATGGGAGGGTCTTACCAGCCCCAGCATTTT; CDR3 protein: CASSLWMGGSYQPQHF
D gene: NA; J gene: TRBJ2-1; clone size: NA; V gene: TRBV12-5; CDR3 DNA: TGTGCTAGTGGTTTGATTCACCCGGGACGGAGGGACAATGAGCAGTTCTTC; CDR3 protein: CASGLIHPGRRDNEQFF
D gene: TRBD2; J gene: TRBJ2-7; clone size: NA; V gene: TRBV10-3; CDR3 DNA: TGTGCCATCAGTGATAGGCTAGCGGGAGGAGGTGAGCAGTACTTC; CDR3 protein: CAISDRLAGGGEQYF
D gene: NA; J gene: TRBJ1-2; clone size: NA; V gene: TRBV19; CDR3 DNA: TGTGCCAGTAGTATAGTGGGGGGAGCGGTAGCGGATGGCTACACCTTC; CDR3 protein: CASSIVGGAVADGYTF
D gene: TRBD2; J gene: TRBJ2-1; clone size: once; V gene: TRBV28; CDR3 DNA: TGTGCCAGTCGGACTAGCGGGAGCGATGAGCAGTTCTTC; CDR3 protein: CASRTSGSDEQFF
D gene: NA; J gene: TRBJ1-2; clone size: NA; V gene: TRBV6-5; CDR3 DNA: TGTGCCAGCAGTTACGGGCGGGAAGCTAACTATGGCTACACCTTC; CDR3 protein: CASSYGREANYGYTF
D gene: NA; J gene: TRBJ1-3; clone size: NA; V gene: TRBV9; CDR3 DNA: TGTGCCAGCAGCGGGCAGGGCTCTGGAAACACCATATATTTT; CDR3 protein: CASSGQGSGNTIYF
D gene: TRBD1; J gene: TRBJ2-1; clone size: NA; V gene: TRBV6-2/TRBV6-3; CDR3 DNA: TGTGCCAGCAGCGTCCCGGGACAGGGTACCCTAGGGAATGAGCAGTTCTTC; CDR3 protein: CASSVPGQGTLGNEQFF
D gene: TRBD2; J gene: TRBJ2-3; clone size: NA; V gene: TRBV2; CDR3 DNA: TGTGCCAGCAGAGAACTAGCGGGGGGCACAGATACGCAGTATTTT; CDR3 protein: CASRELAGGTDTQYF
D gene: NA; J gene: TRBJ2-5; clone size: once; V gene: TRBV10-3; CDR3 DNA: TGTGCCATCAGTGGGTCCAGACAAGAGACCCAGTACTTC; CDR3 protein: CAISGSRQETQYF